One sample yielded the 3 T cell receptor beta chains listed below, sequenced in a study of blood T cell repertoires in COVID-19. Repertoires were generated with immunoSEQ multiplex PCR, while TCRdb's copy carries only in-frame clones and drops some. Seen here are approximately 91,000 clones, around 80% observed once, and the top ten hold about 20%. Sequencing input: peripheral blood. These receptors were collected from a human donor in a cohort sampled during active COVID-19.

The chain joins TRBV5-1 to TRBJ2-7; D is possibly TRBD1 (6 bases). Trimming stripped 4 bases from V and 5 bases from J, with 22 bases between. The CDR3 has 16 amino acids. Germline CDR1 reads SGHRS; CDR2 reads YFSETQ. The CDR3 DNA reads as TGCGCCAGCAGCGGAACCGGGACATTGTTGAAGAACGAGCAGTACTTC. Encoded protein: CASSGTGTLLKNEQYF.

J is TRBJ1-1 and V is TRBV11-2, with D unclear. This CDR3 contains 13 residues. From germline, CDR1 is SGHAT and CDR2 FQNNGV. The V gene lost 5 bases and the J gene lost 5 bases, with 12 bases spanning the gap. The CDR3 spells CASSLTRGTEAFF. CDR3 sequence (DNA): TGTGCCAGCAGCCTCACTCGGGGAACTGAAGCTTTCTTT.

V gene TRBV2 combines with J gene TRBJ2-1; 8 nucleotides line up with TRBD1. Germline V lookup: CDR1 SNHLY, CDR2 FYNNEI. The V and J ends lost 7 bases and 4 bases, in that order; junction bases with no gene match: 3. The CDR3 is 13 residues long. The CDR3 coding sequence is TGTGCCAGCAAGGGACAGGTGTACAATGAGCAGTTCTTC. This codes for CASKGQVYNEQFF.